This T cell receptor beta chain was captured in a study of control samples from healthy donors and cancer patients. Here immunoSEQ multiplex PCR was the method, and the copy in TCRdb shows in-frame clones only, minus some. Found here are approximately 130,000 clones, roughly nine tenths of them singletons; the top ten hold roughly 40%. The clonotype was recovered from a man aged 45-65 years in good health. Material: blood.

The CDR3 DNA reads as TGTGCCACCAGCCTCCGGAGCACGGTGGAGGGCTACACCTTC. Translation: CATSLRSTVEGYTF. The gene calls are TRBV15 and TRBJ1-2; D is ambiguous. The length of the CDR3 is 14 residues. V dropped 5 bases and J dropped 8 bases, with 18 bases sitting between them. Germline values: CDR1 LNHNV, CDR2 YYDKDF (reference sequence). The full variable domain, rest sourced from reference TRBV15 and TRBJ1-2, is DAMVIQNPRYQVTQFGKPVTLSCSQTLNHNVMYWYQQKSSQAPKLLFHYYDKDFNNEADTPDNFQSRRPNTSFCFLDIRSPGLGDTAMYLCATSLRSTVEGYTFGSGTRLTVV.